This T cell receptor (beta chain) comes out of a study of cytomegalovirus exposure and HLA in healthy donors. From germline, CDR1 is LNHDA and CDR2 SQIVND (reference sequence). This CDR3 is built from 14 residues. Trimming took 2 bases from V and 4 from J; bases not matched to a gene: 3. 60 Vbeta and 13 Jbeta primers were used in PCR. Profiling relied on immunoSEQ multiplex PCR, and the TCRdb table lists in-frame clones only, not all of them. The sample consists of 75,000 to 90,000 clones, 60% to 80% of them appearing once. The origin of this receptor is a man over 45 in good health and CMV-seronegative. Sequenced material: PBMCs. This chain joins TRBV19 and TRBJ1-1; 8 positions match TRBD1. The CDR3: CASSIQGAGTEAFF. The CDR3 DNA is TGTGCCAGTAGTATACAGGGGGCGGGCACTGAAGCTTTCTTT.